The clone carrying this TCR beta chain has just one count. These data are taken from a study of PD-L1 blockade in urothelial cancer. Study summary: Analysis of blood occurred 3 weeks (second dose) and 6 weeks after treatment start.

The J segment lost 10 bases and the V segment lost 1 base, leaving 7 bases of the junction unmatched. Germline V gene lookup returns CDR1 SGHTA and CDR2 FQGNSA. The CDR3 runs 14 residues. Time point given: peripheral blood 6 weeks after treatment start. It was locally advanced or metastatic urothelial carcinoma that patients had. Profiled with immunoSEQ multiplex PCR; TCRdb holds only in-frame clones, not every one. Here the sample spans some 120,000 clones, roughly 91% being singletons. This chain connects TRBV7-2 to TRBJ2-5; 9 bases are shared with TRBD2. The TCR originated in a man in his sixties with urothelial cancer. Sequencing used PBMCs, obtained around atezolizumab (anti-PD-L1) treatment. The DNA of the CDR3 is TGTGCCAGCAGCTTAGTGGCGGGGGGGCGGGACCAGTACTTC. It is translated as CASSLVAGGRDQYF. The full variable domain, completed using reference TRBV7-2 and TRBJ2-5, is GAGVSQSPSNKVTEKGKDVELRCDPISGHTALYWYRQSLGQGLEFLIYFQGNSAPDKSGLPSDRFSAERTGGSVSTLTIQRTQQEDSAVYLCASSLVAGGRDQYFGPGTRLLVL.